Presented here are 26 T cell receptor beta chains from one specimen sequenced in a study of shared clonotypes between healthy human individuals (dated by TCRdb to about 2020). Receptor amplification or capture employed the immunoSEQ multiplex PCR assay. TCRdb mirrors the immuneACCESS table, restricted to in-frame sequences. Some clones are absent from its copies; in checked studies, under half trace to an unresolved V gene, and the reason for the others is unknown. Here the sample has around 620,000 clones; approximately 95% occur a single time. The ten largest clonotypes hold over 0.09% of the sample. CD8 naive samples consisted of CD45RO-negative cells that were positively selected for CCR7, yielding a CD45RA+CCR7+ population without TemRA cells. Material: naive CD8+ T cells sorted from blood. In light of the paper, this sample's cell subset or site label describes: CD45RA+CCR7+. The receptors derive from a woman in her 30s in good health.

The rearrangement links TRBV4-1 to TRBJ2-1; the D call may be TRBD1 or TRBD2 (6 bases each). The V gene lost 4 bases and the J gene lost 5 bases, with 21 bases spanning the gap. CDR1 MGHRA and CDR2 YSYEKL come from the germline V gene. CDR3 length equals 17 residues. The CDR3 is CASSLESGGLVDNEQFF. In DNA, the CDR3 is TGCGCCAGCAGCCTCGAAAGTGGGGGGCTGGTCGACAATGAGCAGTTCTTC.

CDR3 sequence: CASSSHALNLQGIVYEQYF. The CDR3 DNA sequence: TGTGCCAGCAGTTCCCACGCTCTCAATTTACAGGGGATCGTCTACGAGCAGTACTTC. The V gene is TRBV27, the J gene TRBJ2-7, with 7 bases identical to TRBD1. Germline assignment: CDR1 MNHEY and CDR2 SMNVEV (reference sequence). Germline trimming cut 4 bases from V and 3 bases from J; bases unmatched to any gene: 21. This CDR3 has 19 residues.

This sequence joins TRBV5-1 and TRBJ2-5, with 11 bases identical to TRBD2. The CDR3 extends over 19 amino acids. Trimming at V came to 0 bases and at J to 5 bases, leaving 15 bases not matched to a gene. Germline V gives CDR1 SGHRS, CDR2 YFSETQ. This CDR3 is CASSLAESSGRPPRETQYF. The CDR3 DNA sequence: TGCGCCAGCAGCTTGGCCGAGTCTAGCGGGAGGCCGCCAAGGGAGACCCAGTACTTC.

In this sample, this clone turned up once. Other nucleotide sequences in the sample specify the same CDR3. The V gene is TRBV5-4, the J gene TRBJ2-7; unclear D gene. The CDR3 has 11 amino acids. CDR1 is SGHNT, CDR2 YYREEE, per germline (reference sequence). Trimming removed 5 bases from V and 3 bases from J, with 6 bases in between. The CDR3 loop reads CASSNNYEQYF. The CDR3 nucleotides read TGTGCCAGCAGTAACAACTACGAGCAGTACTTC.

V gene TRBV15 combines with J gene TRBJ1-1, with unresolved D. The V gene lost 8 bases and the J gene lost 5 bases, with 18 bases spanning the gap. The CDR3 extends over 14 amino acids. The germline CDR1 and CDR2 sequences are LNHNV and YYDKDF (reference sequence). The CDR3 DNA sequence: TGTGCCACCTCGTCAGAGGATCGGGTTACTGAAGCTTTCTTT. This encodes CATSSEDRVTEAFF.

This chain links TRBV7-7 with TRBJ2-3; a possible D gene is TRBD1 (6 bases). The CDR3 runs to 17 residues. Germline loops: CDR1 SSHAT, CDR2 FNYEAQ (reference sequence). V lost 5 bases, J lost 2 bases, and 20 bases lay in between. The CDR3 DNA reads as TGTGCCAGCAGCCCCAAATCCACCGGGACACTCACAGATACGCAGTATTTT. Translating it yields CASSPKSTGTLTDTQYF.

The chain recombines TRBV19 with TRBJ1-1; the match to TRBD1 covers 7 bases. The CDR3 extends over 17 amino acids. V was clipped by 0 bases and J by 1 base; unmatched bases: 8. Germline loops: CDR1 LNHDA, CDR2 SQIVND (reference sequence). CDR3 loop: CASSIDLIRGRNTEAFF. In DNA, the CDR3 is TGTGCCAGTAGTATAGATCTAATCAGGGGGAGGAACACTGAAGCTTTCTTT.

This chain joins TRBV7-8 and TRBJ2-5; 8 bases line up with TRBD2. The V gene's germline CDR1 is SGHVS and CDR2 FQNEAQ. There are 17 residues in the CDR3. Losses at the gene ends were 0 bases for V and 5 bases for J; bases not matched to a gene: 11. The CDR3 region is CASSLATYGRAGETQYF. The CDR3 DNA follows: TGTGCCAGCAGCTTAGCGACCTACGGGAGGGCCGGGGAGACCCAGTACTTC.

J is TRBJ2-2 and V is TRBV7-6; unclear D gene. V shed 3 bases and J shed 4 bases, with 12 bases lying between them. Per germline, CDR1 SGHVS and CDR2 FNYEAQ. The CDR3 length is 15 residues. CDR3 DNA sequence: TGTGCCAGCAGCTTGGCAACTAAGCCCACCGGGGAGCTGTTTTTT. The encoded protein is CASSLATKPTGELFF.

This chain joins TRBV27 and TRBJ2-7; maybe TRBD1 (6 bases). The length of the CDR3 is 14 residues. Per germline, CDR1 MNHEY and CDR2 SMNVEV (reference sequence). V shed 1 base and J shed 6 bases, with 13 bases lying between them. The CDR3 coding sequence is TGTGCCAGCAGTTTATTAGGGACAAGCTCCGAGCAGTACTTC. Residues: CASSLLGTSSEQYF.

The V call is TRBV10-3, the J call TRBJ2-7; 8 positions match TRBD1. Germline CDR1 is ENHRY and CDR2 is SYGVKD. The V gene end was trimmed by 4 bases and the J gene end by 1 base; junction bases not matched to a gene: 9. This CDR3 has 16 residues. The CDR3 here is CAISAGPDRESYEQYF. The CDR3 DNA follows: TGTGCCATCAGTGCCGGTCCGGACAGGGAGTCCTACGAGCAGTACTTC.

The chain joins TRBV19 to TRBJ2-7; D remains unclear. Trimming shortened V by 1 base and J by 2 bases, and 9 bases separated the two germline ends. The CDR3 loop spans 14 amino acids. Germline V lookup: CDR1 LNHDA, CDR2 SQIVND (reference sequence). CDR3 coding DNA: TGTGCCAGTAGTATAGGCGGTTATCCCTACGAGCAGTACTTC. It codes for CASSIGGYPYEQYF.

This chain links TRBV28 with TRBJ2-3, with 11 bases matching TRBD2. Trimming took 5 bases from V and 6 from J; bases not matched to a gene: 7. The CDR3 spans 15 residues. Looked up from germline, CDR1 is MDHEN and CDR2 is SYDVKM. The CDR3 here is CASSPLAGGADTQYF. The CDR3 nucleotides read TGTGCCAGCAGTCCCCTAGCGGGAGGTGCCGATACGCAGTATTTT.

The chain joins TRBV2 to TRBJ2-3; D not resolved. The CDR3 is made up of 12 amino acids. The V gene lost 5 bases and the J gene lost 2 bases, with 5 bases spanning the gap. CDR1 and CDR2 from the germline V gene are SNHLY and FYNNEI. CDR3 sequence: CASSQYTDTQYF. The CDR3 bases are TGTGCCAGCAGTCAGTACACAGATACGCAGTATTTT.

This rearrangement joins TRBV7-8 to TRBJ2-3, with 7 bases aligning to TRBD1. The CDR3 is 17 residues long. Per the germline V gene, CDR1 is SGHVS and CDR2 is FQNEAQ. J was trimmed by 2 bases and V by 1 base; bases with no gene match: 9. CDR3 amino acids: CASSLVGDSRYTDTQYF. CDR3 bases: TGTGCCAGCAGCTTAGTCGGGGACAGTCGCTACACAGATACGCAGTATTTT.

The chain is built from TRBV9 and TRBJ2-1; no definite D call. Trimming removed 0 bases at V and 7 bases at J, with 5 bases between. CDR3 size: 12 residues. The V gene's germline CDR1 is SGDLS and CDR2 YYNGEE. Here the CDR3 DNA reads TGTGCCAGCAGCGTAGCAAGGAATGAGCAGTTCTTC. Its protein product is CASSVARNEQFF.

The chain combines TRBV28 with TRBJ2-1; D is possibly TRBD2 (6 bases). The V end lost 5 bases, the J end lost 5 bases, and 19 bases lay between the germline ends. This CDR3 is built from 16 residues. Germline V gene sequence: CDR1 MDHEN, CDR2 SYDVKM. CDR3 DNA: TGTGCCAGCAGTCCCCTCGCGGGGAGGTGGAACAATGAGCAGTTCTTC. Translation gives CASSPLAGRWNNEQFF.

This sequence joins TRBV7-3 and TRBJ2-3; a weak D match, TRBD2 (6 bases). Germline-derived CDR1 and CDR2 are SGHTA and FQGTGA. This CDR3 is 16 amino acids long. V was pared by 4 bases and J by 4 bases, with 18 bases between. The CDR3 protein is CASSSPSAREADTQYF. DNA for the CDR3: TGTGCCAGCAGCTCCCCTTCGGCGCGGGAAGCAGATACGCAGTATTTT.

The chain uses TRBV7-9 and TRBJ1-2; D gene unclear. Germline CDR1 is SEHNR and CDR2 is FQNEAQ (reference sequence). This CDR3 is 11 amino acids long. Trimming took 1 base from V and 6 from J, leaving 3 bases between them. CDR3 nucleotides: TGTGCCAGCAGCTTAGGCGATGGCTACACCTTC. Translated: CASSLGDGYTF.

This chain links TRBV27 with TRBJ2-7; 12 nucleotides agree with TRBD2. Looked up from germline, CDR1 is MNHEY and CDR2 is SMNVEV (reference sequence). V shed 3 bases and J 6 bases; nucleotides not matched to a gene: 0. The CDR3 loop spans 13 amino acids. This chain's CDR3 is CASSLTSGSEQYF. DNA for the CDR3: TGTGCCAGCAGTTTGACTAGCGGGAGCGAGCAGTACTTC.

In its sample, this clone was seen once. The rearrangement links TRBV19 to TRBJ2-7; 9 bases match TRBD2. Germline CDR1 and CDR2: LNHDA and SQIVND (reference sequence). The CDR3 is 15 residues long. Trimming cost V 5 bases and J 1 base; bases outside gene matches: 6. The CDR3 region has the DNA TGTGCCAGTAGTGAGGCTAGCGGGAATTCCTACGAGCAGTACTTC. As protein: CASSEASGNSYEQYF.

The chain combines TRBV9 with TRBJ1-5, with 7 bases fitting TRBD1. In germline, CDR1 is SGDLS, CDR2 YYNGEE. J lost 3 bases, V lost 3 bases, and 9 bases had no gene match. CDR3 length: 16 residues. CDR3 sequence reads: CASSEIRQGVNQPQHF. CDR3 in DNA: TGTGCCAGCAGCGAGATTAGACAGGGAGTCAATCAGCCCCAGCATTTT.

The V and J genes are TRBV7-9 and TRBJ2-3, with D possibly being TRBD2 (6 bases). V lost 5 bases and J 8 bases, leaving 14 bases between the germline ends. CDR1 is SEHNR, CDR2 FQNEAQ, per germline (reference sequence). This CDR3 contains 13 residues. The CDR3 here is CASSERTTGTQYF. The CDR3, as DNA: TGTGCCAGCAGCGAACGGACTACCGGTACGCAGTATTTT.

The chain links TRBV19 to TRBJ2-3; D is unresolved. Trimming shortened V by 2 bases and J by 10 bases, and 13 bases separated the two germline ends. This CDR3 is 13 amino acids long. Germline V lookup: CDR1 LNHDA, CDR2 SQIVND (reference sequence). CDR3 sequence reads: CASSISDGRSQYF. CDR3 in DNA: TGTGCCAGTAGTATAAGTGACGGCCGCTCGCAGTATTTT. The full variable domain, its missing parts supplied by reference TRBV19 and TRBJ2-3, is DGGITQSPKYLFRKEGQNVTLSCEQNLNHDAMYWYRQDPGQGLRLIYYSQIVNDFQKGDIAEGYSVSREKKESFPLTVTSAQKNPTAFYLCASSISDGRSQYFGPGTRLTVL.

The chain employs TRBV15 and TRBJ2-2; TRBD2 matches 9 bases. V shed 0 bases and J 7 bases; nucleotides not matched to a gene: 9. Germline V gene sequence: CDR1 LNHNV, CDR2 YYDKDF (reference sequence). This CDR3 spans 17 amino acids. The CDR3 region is CATSREGRTSGFGELFF. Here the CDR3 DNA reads TGTGCCACCAGCAGAGAAGGTCGAACTAGCGGGTTCGGGGAGCTGTTTTTT.

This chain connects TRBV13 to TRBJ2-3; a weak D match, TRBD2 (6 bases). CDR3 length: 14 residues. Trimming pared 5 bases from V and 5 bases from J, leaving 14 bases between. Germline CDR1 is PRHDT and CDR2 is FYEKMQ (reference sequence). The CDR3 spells CASSPRSSGDTQYF. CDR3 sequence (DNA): TGTGCCAGCAGCCCCCGGAGTAGCGGAGATACGCAGTATTTT.